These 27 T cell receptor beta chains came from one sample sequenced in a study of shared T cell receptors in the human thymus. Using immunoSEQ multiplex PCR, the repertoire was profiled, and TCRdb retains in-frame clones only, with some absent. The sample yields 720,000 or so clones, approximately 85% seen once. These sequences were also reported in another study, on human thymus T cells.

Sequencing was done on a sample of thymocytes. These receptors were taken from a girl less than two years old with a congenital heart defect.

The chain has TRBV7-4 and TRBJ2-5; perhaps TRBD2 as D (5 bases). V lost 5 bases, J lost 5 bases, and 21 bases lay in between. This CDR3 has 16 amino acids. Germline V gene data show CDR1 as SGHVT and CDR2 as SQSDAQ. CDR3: CASSPNTKRERETQYF. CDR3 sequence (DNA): TGTGCCAGCAGCCCAAATACAAAGAGGGAACGGGAGACCCAGTACTTC.

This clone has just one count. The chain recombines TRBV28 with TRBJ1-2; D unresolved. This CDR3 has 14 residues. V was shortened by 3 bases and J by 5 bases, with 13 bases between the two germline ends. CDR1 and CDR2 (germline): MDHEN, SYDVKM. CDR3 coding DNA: TGTGCCAGCAGTTTTCCCCCAGAGGGATATGGCTACACCTTC. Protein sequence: CASSFPPEGYGYTF.

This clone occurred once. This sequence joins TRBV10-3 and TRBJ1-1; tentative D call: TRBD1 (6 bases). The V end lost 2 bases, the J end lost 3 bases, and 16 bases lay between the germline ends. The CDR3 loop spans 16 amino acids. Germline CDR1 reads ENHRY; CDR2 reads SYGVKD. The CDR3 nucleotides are TGTGCCATCAGTGAGGGGGGCAGGGCGAAGGACACTGAAGCTTTCTTT. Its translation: CAISEGGRAKDTEAFF.

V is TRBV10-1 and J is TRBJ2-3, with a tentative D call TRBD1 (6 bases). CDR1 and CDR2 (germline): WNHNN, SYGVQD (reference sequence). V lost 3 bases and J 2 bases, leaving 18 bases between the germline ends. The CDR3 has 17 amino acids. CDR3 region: CASSDGYRVGDTDTQYF. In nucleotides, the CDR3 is TGCGCCAGCAGTGACGGATACAGGGTGGGGGACACAGATACGCAGTATTTT.

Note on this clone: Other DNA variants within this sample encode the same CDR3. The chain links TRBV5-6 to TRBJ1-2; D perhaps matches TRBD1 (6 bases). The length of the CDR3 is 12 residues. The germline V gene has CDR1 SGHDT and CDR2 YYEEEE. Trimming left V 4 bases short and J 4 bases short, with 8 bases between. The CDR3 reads CASSQTGYGYTF. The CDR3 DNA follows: TGTGCCAGCAGCCAGACAGGCTATGGCTACACCTTC.

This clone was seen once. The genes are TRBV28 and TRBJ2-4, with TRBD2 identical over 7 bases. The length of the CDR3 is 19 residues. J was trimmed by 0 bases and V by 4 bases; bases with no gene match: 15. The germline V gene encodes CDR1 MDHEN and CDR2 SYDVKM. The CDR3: CASSSVPIEGRAAKNIQYF. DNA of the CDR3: TGTGCCAGCAGTTCAGTACCAATTGAGGGGAGGGCAGCCAAAAACATTCAGTACTTC. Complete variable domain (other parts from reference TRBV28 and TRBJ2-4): DVKVTQSSRYLVKRTGEKVFLECVQDMDHENMFWYRQDPGLGLRLIYFSYDVKMKEKGDIPEGYSVSREKKERFSLILESASTNQTSMYLCASSSVPIEGRAAKNIQYFGAGTRLSVL.

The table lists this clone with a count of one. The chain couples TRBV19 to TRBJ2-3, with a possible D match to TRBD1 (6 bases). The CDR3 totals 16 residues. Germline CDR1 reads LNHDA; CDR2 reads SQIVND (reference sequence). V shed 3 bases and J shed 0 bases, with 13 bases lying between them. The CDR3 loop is CASSMIPGASTDTQYF. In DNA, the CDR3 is TGTGCCAGTAGTATGATCCCAGGGGCGAGCACAGATACGCAGTATTTT. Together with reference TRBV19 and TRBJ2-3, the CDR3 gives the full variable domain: DGGITQSPKYLFRKEGQNVTLSCEQNLNHDAMYWYRQDPGQGLRLIYYSQIVNDFQKGDIAEGYSVSREKKESFPLTVTSAQKNPTAFYLCASSMIPGASTDTQYFGPGTRLTVL.

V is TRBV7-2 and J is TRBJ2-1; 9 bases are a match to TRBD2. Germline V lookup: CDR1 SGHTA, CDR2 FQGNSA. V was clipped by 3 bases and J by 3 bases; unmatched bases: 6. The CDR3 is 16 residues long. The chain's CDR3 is CASSFVAGGLYNEQFF. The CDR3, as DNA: TGTGCCAGCAGCTTTGTGGCGGGGGGGCTCTACAATGAGCAGTTCTTC. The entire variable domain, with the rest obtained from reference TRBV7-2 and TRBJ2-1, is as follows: GAGVSQSPSNKVTEKGKDVELRCDPISGHTALYWYRQSLGQGLEFLIYFQGNSAPDKSGLPSDRFSAERTGGSVSTLTIQRTQQEDSAVYLCASSFVAGGLYNEQFFGPGTRLTVL.

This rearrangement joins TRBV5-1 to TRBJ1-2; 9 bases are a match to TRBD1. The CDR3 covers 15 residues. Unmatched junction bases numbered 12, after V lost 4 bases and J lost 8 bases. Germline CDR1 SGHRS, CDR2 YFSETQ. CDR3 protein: CASSERTGVGEGYTF. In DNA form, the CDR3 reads TGCGCCAGCAGCGAACGGACAGGGGTAGGAGAGGGCTACACCTTC.

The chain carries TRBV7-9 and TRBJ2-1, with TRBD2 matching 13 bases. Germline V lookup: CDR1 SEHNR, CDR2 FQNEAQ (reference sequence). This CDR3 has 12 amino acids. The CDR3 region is CARTSGGGEQFF. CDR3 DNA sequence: TGTGCTCGGACTAGCGGGGGTGGTGAGCAGTTCTTC.

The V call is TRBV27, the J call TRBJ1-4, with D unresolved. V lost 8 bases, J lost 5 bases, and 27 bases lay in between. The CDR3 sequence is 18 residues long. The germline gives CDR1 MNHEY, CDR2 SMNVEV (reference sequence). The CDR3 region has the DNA TGTGCCAGCGGAAGGCGGAATGCACCCCCTTCCTCAAATGAAAAACTGTTTTTT. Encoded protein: CASGRRNAPPSSNEKLFF. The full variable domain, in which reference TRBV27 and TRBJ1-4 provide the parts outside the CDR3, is EAQVTQNPRYLITVTGKKLTVTCSQNMNHEYMSWYRQDPGLGLRQIYYSMNVEVTDKGDVPEGYKVSRKEKRNFPLILESPSPNQTSLYFCASGRRNAPPSSNEKLFFGSGTQLSVL.

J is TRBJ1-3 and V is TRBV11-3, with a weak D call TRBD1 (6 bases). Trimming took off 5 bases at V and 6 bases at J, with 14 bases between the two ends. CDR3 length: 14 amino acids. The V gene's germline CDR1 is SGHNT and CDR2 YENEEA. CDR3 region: CASSVGEGQNTIYF. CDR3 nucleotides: TGTGCCAGCAGCGTCGGCGAGGGACAAAACACCATATATTTT. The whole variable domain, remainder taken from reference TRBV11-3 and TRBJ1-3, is EAGVVQSPRYKIIEKKQPVAFWCNPISGHNTLYWYLQNLGQGPELLIRYENEEAVDDSQLPKDRFSAERLKGVDSTLKIQPAELGDSAVYLCASSVGEGQNTIYFGEGSWLTVV.

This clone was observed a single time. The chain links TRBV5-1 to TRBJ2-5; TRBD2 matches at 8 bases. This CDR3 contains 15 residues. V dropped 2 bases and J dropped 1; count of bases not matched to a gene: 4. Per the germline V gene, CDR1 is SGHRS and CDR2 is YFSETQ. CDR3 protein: CASSFTGLGQETQYF. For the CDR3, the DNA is TGCGCCAGCAGCTTTACGGGACTAGGCCAAGAGACCCAGTACTTC.

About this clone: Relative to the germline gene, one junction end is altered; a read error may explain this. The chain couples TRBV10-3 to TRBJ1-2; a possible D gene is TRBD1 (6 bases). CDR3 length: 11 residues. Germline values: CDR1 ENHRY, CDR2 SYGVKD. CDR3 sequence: CAISEGRGTNF. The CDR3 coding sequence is TGTGCCATCAGTGAGGGCAGGGGTACCAACTTC.

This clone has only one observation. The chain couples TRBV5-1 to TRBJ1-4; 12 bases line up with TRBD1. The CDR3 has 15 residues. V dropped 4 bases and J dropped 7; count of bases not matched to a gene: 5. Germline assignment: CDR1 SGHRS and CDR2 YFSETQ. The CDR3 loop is CASSPGTGGPEKLFF. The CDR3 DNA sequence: TGCGCCAGCAGCCCGGGGACAGGGGGCCCTGAAAAACTGTTTTTT.

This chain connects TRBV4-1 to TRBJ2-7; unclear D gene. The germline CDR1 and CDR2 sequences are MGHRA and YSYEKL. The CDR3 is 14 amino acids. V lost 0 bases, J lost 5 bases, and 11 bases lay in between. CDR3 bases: TGCGCCAGCAGCCAAGATGGTACAGACCACGAGCAGTACTTC. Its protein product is CASSQDGTDHEQYF.

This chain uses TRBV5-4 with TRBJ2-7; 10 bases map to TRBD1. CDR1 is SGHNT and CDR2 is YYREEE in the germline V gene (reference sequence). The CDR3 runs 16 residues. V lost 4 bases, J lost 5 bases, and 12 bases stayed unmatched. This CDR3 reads CASSNSGTGDSNEQYF. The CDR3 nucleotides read TGTGCCAGCAGCAACTCGGGGACAGGGGACAGCAACGAGCAGTACTTC.

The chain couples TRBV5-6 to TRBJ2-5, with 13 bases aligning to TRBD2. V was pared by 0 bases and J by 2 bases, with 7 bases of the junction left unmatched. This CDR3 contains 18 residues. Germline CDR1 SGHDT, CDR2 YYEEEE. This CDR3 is CASSLGTSGGQEQETQYF. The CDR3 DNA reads TGTGCCAGCAGCTTGGGGACTAGCGGGGGCCAAGAGCAAGAGACCCAGTACTTC.

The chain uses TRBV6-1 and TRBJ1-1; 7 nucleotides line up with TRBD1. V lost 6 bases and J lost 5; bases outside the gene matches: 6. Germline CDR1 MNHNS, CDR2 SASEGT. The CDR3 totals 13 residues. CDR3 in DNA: TGTGCCAGCAGGACAGGGAGATGGACTGAAGCTTTCTTT. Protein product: CASRTGRWTEAFF.

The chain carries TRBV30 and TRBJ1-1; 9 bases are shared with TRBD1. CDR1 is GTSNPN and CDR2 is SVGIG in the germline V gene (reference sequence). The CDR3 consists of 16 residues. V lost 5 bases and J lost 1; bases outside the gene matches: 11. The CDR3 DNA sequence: TGTGCCTGGGGGACCGGGACAGGGTGGACGAACACTGAAGCTTTCTTT. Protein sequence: CAWGTGTGWTNTEAFF.

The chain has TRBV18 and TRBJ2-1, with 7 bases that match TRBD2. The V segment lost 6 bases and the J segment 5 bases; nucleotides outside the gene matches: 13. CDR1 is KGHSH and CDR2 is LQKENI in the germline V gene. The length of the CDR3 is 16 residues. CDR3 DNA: TGTGCCAGCTCGCGCCAACGGGGGGATTTCGACAATGAGCAGTTCTTC. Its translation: CASSRQRGDFDNEQFF.

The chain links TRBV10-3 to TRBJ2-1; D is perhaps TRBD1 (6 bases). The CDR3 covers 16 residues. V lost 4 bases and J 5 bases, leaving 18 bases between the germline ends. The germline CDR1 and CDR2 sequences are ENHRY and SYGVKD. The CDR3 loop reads CAISGRDTHRNNEQFF. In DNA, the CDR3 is TGTGCCATCAGTGGTAGGGACACCCATCGAAACAATGAGCAGTTCTTC.

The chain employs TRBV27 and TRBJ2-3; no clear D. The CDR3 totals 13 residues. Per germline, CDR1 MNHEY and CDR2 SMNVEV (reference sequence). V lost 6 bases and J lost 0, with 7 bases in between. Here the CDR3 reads CASSPYSTDTQYF. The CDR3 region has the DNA TGTGCCAGCAGCCCCTATAGCACAGATACGCAGTATTTT.

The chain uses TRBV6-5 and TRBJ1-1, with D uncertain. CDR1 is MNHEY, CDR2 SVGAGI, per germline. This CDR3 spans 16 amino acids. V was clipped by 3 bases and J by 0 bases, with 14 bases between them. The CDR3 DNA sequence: TGTGCCAGCAGTTATTCCGCCAGGCACATGAACACTGAAGCTTTCTTT. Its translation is CASSYSARHMNTEAFF.

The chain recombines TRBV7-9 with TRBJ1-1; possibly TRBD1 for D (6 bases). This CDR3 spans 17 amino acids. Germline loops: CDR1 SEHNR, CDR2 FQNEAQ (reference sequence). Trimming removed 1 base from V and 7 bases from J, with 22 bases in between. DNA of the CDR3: TGTGCCAGCAGCTTAGAGAGTGGGACACGAAGAACCAATGAAGCTTTCTTT. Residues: CASSLESGTRRTNEAFF.

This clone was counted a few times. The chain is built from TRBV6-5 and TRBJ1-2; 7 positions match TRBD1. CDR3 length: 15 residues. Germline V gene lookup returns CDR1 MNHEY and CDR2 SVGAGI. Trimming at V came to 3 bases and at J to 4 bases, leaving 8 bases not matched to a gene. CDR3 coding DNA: TGTGCCAGCAGTTATGACGACGGGACAGCCTATGGCTACACCTTC. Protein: CASSYDDGTAYGYTF.

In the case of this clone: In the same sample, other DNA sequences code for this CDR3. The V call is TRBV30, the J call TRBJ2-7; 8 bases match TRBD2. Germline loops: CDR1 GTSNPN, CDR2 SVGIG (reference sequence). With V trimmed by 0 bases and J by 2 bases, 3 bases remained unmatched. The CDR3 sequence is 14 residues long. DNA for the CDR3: TGTGCCTGGAGTGTAGCAGCGGGGGCCTACGAGCAGTACTTC. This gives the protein CAWSVAAGAYEQYF.